This paragraph reports one TCR beta chain. Its antigen is undetermined. This record belongs to a study of cytomegalovirus exposure and HLA in healthy donors. The CDR3 length is 14 residues. CDR1 and CDR2 from the germline V gene are SEHNR and FQNEAQ (reference sequence). The junction had 4 bases not matched to a gene; V was cut back by 5 bases and J by 5 bases. PCR was performed using 60 Vbeta and 13 Jbeta primers. In the source study's methods: A later analysis counted about 80 million unique TCR beta chains, around 12 million shared. Clones were read by immunoSEQ multiplex PCR, and TCRdb kept only the in-frame ones, dropping some. The DNA was the basis for D and trimming; V, J and clone size are from that table. The sample lists over 150,000 clones; roughly 89% were seen once. Healthy bone marrow donors supplied every sample. Study-wide findings and caveats: It is likely that the observed cluster of highly shared sequence variants was a sequencing artifact.

This rearrangement joins TRBV7-9 to TRBJ1-2; 11 positions match TRBD1. Sequencing was carried out using PBMCs. The clonotype was recovered from a woman between 25 and 40 years old in good health and CMV-seronegative. CDR3 amino acids: CASSPGQGAYGYTF. CDR3 bases: TGTGCCAGCAGCCCCGGACAGGGGGCGTATGGCTACACCTTC.